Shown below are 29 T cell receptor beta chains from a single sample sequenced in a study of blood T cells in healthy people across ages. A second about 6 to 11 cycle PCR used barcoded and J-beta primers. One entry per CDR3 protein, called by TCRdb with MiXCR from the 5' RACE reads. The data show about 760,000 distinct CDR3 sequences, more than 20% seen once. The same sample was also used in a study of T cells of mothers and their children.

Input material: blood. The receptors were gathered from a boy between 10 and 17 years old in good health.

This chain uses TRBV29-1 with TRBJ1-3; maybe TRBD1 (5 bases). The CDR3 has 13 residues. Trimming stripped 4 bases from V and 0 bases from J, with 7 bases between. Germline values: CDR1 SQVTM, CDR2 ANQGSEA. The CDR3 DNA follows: TGCAGCGTTGCCGGGGGCTCTGGAAACACCATATATTTT. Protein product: CSVAGGSGNTIYF.

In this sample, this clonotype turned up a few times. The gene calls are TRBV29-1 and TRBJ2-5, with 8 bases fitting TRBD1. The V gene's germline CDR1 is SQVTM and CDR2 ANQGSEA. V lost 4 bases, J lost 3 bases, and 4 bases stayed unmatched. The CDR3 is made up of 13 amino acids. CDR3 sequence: CSVVGQGKETQYF. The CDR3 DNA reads TGCAGCGTTGTAGGACAGGGAAAAGAGACCCAGTACTTC.

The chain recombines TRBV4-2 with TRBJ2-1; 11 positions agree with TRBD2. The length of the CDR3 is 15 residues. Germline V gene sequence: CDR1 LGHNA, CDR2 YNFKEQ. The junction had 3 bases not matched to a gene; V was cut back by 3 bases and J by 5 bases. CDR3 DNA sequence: TGTGCCAGCAGCCAGCCGACTAGCGGGAACAATGAGCAGTTCTTC. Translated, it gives CASSQPTSGNNEQFF.

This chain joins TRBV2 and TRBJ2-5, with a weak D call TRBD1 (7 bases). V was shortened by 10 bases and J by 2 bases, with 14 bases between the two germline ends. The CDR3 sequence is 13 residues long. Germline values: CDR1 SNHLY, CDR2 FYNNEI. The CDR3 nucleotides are TGTGCCACCAGGAGGGGGCTGCAAGAGACCCAGTACTTC. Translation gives CATRRGLQETQYF.

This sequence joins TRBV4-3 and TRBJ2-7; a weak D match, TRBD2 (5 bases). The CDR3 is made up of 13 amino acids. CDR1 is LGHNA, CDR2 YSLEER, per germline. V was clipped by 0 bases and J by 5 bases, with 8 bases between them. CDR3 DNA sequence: TGCGCCAGCAGCCAAGAGTGGCGGGACGAGCAGTACTTC. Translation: CASSQEWRDEQYF.

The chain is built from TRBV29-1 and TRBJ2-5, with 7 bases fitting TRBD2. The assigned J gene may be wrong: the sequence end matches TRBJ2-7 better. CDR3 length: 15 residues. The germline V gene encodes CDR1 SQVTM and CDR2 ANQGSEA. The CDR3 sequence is CSVEDRGVSSYEQYF. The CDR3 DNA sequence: TGCAGCGTTGAAGATCGGGGGGTGAGCTCCTACGAGCAGTACTTC.

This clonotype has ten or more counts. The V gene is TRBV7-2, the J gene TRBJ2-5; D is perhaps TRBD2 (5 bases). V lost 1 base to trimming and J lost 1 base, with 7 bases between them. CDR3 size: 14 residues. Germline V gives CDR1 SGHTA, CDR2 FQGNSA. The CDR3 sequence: CASSLVAPQETQYF. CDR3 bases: TGTGCCAGCAGCTTAGTAGCGCCCCAAGAGACCCAGTACTTC.

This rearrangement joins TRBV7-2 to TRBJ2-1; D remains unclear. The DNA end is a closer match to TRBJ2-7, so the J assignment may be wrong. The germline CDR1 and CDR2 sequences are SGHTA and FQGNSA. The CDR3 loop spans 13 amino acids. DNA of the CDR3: TGTGCCAGCAGTCAAACGTTTTACTACGAGCAGTACTTC. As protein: CASSQTFYYEQYF.

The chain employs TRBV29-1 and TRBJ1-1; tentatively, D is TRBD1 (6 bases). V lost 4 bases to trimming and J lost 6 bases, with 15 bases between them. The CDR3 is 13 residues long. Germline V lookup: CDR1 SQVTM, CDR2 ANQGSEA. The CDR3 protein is CSVARAGAAEAFF. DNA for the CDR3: TGCAGCGTTGCTAGGGCGGGGGCTGCTGAAGCTTTCTTT.

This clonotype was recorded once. CDR3 region: CACRGGFAFF. For the CDR3, the DNA is TGTGCCTGCCGAGGGGGCTTTGCTTTCTTT. V is TRBV6-6 and J is TRBJ1-1, with 7 bases lining up with TRBD1. The CDR3 is 10 residues long. The J segment lost 11 bases and the V segment lost 11 bases, leaving 8 bases of the junction unmatched. Germline V CDR1 and CDR2: MNHNY, SVGAGI (reference sequence).

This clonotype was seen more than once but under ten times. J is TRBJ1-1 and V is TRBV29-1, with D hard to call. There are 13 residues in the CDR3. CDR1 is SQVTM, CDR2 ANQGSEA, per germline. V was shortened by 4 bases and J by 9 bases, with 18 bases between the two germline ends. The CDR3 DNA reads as TGCAGCGTTGTTGGAGATAGAGTCGAGAAAGCTTTCTTT. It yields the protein CSVVGDRVEKAFF.

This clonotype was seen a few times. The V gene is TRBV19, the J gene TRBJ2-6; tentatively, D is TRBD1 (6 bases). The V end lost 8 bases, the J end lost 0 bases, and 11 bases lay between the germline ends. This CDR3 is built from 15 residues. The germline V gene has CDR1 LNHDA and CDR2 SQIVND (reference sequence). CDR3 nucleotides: TGTGCCAGTTCAGGGGTTCTCTCTGGGGCCAACGTCCTGACTTTC. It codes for CASSGVLSGANVLTF.

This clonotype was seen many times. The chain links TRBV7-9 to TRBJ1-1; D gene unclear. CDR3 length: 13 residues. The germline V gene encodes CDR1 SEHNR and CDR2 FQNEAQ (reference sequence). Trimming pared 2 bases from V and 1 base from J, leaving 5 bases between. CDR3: CASSLTENTEAFF. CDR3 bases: TGTGCCAGCAGCTTAACAGAGAACACTGAAGCTTTCTTT.

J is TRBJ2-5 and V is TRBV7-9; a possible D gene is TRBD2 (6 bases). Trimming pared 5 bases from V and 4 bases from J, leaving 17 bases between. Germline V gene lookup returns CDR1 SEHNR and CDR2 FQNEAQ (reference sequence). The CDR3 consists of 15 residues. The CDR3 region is CASSPARRGGETQYF. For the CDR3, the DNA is TGTGCCAGCAGCCCTGCTCGTCGGGGAGGAGAGACCCAGTACTTC.

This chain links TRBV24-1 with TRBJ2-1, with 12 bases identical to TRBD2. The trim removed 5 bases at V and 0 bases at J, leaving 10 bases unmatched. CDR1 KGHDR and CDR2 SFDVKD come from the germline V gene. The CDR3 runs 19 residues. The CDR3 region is CATSGTSGGTGSSYNEQFF. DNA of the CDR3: TGTGCCACCAGTGGCACTAGCGGGGGGACGGGGAGCTCCTACAATGAGCAGTTCTTC.

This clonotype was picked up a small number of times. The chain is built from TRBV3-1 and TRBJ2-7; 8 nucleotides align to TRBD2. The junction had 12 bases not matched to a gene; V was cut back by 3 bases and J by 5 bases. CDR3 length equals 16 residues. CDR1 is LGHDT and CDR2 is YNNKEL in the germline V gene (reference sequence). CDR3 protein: CASSHLPGLGGDEQYF. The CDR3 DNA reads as TGTGCCAGCAGCCATCTGCCGGGACTAGGTGGAGACGAGCAGTACTTC.

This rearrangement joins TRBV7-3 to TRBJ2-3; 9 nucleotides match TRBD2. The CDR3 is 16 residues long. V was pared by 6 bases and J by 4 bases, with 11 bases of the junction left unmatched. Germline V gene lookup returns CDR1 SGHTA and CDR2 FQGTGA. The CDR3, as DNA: TGTGCCAGCAGTCAAAATGGGCTAGCGGGGTCAGATACGCAGTATTTT. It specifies CASSQNGLAGSDTQYF. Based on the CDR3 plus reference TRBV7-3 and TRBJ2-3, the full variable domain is GAGVSQTPSNKVTEKGKYVELRCDPISGHTALYWYRQSLGQGPEFLIYFQGTGAADDSGLPNDRFFAVRPEGSVSTLKIQRTERGDSAVYLCASSQNGLAGSDTQYFGPGTRLTVL.

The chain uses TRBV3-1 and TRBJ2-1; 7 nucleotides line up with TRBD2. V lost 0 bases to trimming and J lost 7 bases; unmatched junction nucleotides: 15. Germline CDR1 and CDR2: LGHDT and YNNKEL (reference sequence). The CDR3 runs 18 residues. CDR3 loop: CASSQEGSGIAGRNEQFF. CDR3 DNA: TGTGCCAGCAGCCAAGAGGGAAGCGGGATAGCGGGCCGAAATGAGCAGTTCTTC.

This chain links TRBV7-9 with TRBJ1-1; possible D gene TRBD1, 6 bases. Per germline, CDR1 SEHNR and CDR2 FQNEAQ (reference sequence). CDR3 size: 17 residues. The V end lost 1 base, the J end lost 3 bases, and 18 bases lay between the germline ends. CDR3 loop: CASSLGGTPRGDTEAFF. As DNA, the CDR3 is TGTGCCAGCAGCTTAGGTGGGACTCCGAGGGGGGACACTGAAGCTTTCTTT. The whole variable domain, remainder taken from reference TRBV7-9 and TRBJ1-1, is DTGVSQNPRHKITKRGQNVTFRCDPISEHNRLYWYRQTLGQGPEFLTYFQNEAQLEKSRLLSDRFSAERPKGSFSTLEIQRTEQGDSAMYLCASSLGGTPRGDTEAFFGQGTRLTVV.

The CDR3 DNA is TGTGCCAGCAGTTTGGACAGGGAGATGCCCGGGGAGCTGTTTTTT. It codes for CASSLDREMPGELFF. The V and J genes are TRBV12-3 or TRBV12-4 and TRBJ2-2; 8 bases agree with TRBD1. V trimming: 3 bases; J trimming: 6 bases; junction bases outside the gene matches: 6. The CDR3 spans 15 residues.

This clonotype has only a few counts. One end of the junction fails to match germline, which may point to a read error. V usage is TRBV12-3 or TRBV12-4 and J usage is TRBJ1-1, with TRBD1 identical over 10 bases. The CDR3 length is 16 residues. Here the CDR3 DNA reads TGTGCCAGCAGTCCCAGACAGGGGGCGAAGAACACTGAAGTTTTCTTT. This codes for CASSPRQGAKNTEVFF.

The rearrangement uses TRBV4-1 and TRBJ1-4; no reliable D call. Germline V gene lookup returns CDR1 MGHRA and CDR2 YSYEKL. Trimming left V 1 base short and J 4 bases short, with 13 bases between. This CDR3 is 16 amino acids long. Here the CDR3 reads CASSQGPTALNEKLFF. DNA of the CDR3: TGCGCCAGCAGCCAAGGCCCTACAGCTCTTAATGAAAAACTGTTTTTT.

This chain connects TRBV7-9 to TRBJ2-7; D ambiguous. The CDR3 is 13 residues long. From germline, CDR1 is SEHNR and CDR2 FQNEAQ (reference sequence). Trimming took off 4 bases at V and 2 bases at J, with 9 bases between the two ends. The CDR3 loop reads CASSSRYTYEQYF. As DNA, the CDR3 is TGTGCCAGCAGCTCGAGATATACCTACGAGCAGTACTTC.

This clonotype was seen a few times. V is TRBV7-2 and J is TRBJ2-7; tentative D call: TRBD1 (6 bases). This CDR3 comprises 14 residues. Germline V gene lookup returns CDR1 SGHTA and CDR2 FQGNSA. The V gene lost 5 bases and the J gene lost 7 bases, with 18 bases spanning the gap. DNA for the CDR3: TGTGCCAGCAGCCCTAGCAGTGGGGGCTGGGAGCAGTACTTC. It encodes CASSPSSGGWEQYF.

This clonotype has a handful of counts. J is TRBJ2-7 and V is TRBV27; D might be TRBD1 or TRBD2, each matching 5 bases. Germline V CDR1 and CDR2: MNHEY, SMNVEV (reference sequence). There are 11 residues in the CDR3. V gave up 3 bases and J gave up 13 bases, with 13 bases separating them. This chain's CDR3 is CASSLGPDQYF. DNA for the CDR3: TGTGCCAGCAGTTTGGGACCAGACCAATACTTC.

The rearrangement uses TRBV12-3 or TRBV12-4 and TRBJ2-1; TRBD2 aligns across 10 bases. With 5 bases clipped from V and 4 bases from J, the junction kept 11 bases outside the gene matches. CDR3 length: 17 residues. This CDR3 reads CASSPGEGAGGYNEQFF. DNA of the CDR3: TGTGCCAGCAGTCCCGGGGAAGGAGCGGGGGGGTACAATGAGCAGTTCTTC.

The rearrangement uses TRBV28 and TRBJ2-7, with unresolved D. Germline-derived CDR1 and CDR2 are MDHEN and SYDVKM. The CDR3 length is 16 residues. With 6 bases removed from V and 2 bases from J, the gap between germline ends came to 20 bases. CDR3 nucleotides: TGTGCCAGCAGGTCCCCCTCCCGGGCCTTTACCTACGAGCAGTACTTC. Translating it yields CASRSPSRAFTYEQYF.

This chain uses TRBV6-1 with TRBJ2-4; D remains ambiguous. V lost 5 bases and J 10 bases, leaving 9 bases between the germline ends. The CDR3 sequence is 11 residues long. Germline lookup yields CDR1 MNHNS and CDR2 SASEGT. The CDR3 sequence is CASSQTPIQYF. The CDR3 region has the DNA TGTGCCAGCAGTCAAACTCCAATTCAGTACTTC.

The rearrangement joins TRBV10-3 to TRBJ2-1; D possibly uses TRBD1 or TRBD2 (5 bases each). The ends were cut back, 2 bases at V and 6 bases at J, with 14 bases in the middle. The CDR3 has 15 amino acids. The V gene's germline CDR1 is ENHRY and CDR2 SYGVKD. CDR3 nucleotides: TGTGCCATCAGTGAGGACCCTGGGGGACCCAATGAGCAGTTCTTC. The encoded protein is CAISEDPGGPNEQFF.